The 19 T cell receptor beta chains reported below all come from one sample, sequenced in a study of tumor and adjacent non-tumor tissue in lung cancer. The library came from three nested PCR rounds adapted from ARM-PCR protocols. TCRdb re-called the multiplex PCR reads through MiXCR, storing one row per CDR3 protein. The data hold over 110,000 distinct CDR3 sequences, with 66% observed a single time. RNA was extracted from bulk tissue without any cell sorting. The specimen was lung tumor tissue. All receptors derive from a man aged 55 to 70 with small cell lung cancer.

Concerning this clonotype: At one end the junction does not follow the germline gene, possibly because of a read error. The rearrangement uses TRBV12-3 or TRBV12-4 and TRBJ1-4; possibly TRBD1 for D (6 bases). This CDR3 comprises 14 residues. The CDR3 region is CASTLADRPEKLFF. The CDR3 DNA is TGTGCCAGCACTTTAGCCGACAGGCCTGAAAAACTGTTTTTT.

This clonotype was observed a handful of times. The genes are TRBV5-1 and TRBJ1-1, with 7 positions matching TRBD1. The germline CDR1 and CDR2 sequences are SGHRS and YFSETQ. The CDR3 contains 15 residues. J was trimmed by 2 bases and V by 0 bases; bases with no gene match: 4. The CDR3 loop reads CASSLEGTANTEAFF. The CDR3 nucleotides are TGCGCCAGCAGCTTGGAAGGGACAGCAAACACTGAAGCTTTCTTT. The full variable domain, in which reference TRBV5-1 and TRBJ1-1 provide the parts outside the CDR3, is KAGVTQTPRYLIKTRGQQVTLSCSPISGHRSVSWYQQTPGQGLQFLFEYFSETQRNKGNFPGRFSGRQFSNSRSEMNVSTLELGDSALYLCASSLEGTANTEAFFGQGTRLTVV.

Only a few counts were recorded for this clonotype. The chain uses TRBV6-5 and TRBJ1-5; unclear D gene. The germline V gene has CDR1 MNHEY and CDR2 SVGAGI. This CDR3 spans 15 amino acids. With 5 bases removed from V and 0 bases from J, the gap between germline ends came to 11 bases. The CDR3, as DNA: TGTGCCAGCAGTAAAGGACGGTATAGCAATCAGCCCCAGCATTTT. Translation gives CASSKGRYSNQPQHF.

In its sample, this clonotype was seen many times. The gene calls are TRBV7-9 and TRBJ2-2, with TRBD2 matching over 8 bases. The germline V gene has CDR1 SEHNR and CDR2 FQNEAQ (reference sequence). This CDR3 has 15 residues. With 4 bases clipped from V and 1 base from J, the junction kept 2 bases outside the gene matches. The CDR3 DNA follows: TGTGCCAGCAGCTCAGCGGGGGTGAACACCGGGGAGCTGTTTTTT. Protein sequence: CASSSAGVNTGELFF.

With respect to this clonotype: A much bigger clone sits one base away, suggesting this may be a read error. V gene TRBV28 combines with J gene TRBJ2-1; D not resolved. This CDR3 is 14 amino acids long. Germline V lookup: CDR1 MDHEN, CDR2 SYDVKM. Trimming left V 6 bases short and J 4 bases short, with 13 bases between. The CDR3 region is CASRGPADYNEQFF. CDR3 bases: TGTGCCAGCAGAGGACCAGCCGATTACAATGAGCAGTTCTTC. The variable domain in full, completed from reference TRBV28 and TRBJ2-1, reads DVKVTQSSRYLVKRTGEKVFLECVQDMDHENMFWYRQDPGLGLRLIYFSYDVKMKEKGDIPEGYSVSREKKERFSLILESASTNQTSMYLCASRGPADYNEQFFGPGTRLTVL.

Concerning this clonotype: Likely a read error: the CDR3 ends without its conserved phenylalanine or tryptophan. In DNA, the CDR3 is TGTGCCAGCAGCCTAACCGGGACAGCTAACTATGGCTACACCTCT. Translating gives CASSLTGTANYGYTS. This chain connects TRBV6-1 to TRBJ1-2, with 7 bases identical to TRBD1. The CDR3 loop spans 15 amino acids. After removal of 6 bases from V and 0 bases from J, the junction contained 7 bases not matched to a gene. Germline-derived CDR1 and CDR2 are MNHNS and SASEGT.

The sample holds a few counts of this clonotype. The CDR3 sequence: CASRPGGRLFQQYF. The CDR3 DNA reads as TGTGCCAGCAGACCGGGGGGGCGCCTCTTCCAGCAGTATTTT. The chain recombines TRBV14 with TRBJ2-3, with 8 bases fitting TRBD2. The CDR3 length is 14 residues. Per germline, CDR1 SGHDN and CDR2 FVKESK. V lost 6 bases and J lost 11; bases outside the gene matches: 13.

Notes on this clonotype: In this CDR3 the conserved last residue, phenylalanine or tryptophan, is missing, so a read error is likely. This chain uses TRBV11-2 with TRBJ2-1; D is unresolved. CDR1 and CDR2 from the germline V gene are SGHAT and FQNNGV. The CDR3 is 12 amino acids. V lost 6 bases to trimming and J lost 8 bases, with 11 bases between them. CDR3 bases: TGTGCCAGCAGGAGGTGCAAGGATGAGCAGTTCATC. Translating it yields CASRRCKDEQFI.

The genes are TRBV4-1 and TRBJ2-7; no definite D call. This CDR3 contains 14 residues. Trimming took 10 bases from V and 0 from J, leaving 16 bases between them. Germline V gives CDR1 MGHRA, CDR2 YSYEKL. The CDR3 loop is CANRVAESSYEQYF. DNA of the CDR3: TGCGCCAACCGCGTGGCGGAGAGCTCCTACGAGCAGTACTTC.

As concerns this clonotype: This may arise from a read error, as a much more abundant clone is one base away. The chain is built from TRBV20-1 and TRBJ1-1; 12 bases match TRBD1. This CDR3 contains 14 residues. CDR1 is DFQATT and CDR2 is SNEGSKA in the germline V gene (reference sequence). The CDR3 is CSASPGTGGSDAFF. In nucleotides, the CDR3 is TGCAGTGCCTCCCCCGGGACAGGGGGCTCTGATGCTTTCTTT.

This clonotype was detected ten times or more. The chain joins TRBV30 to TRBJ1-5, with TRBD1 matching over 7 bases. With V trimmed by 2 bases and J by 6 bases, 4 bases remained unmatched. Per germline, CDR1 GTSNPN and CDR2 SVGIG (reference sequence). The CDR3 extends over 13 amino acids. CDR3 DNA sequence: TGTGCCTGGAGTTGGGACAGCTCTCAGCCCCAGCATTTT. It translates to CAWSWDSSQPQHF.

The rearrangement uses TRBV5-4 and TRBJ2-7, with 8 bases that match TRBD2. The CDR3 loop spans 16 amino acids. Per germline, CDR1 SGHNT and CDR2 YYREEE (reference sequence). Trimming took 7 bases from V and 5 from J; bases not matched to a gene: 17. CDR3 sequence reads: CASSMGGAGGKNEQYF. The DNA of the CDR3 is TGTGCCAGCTCCATGGGCGGCGCGGGAGGTAAGAACGAGCAGTACTTC.

The CDR3 DNA follows: TGTGCCACCAGTGATTCCGGGACTAGCGGGAGGGACGAGCAGTACTTC. Its translation is CATSDSGTSGRDEQYF. The chain carries TRBV24-1 and TRBJ2-7, with 16 bases aligning to TRBD2. The CDR3 is 16 residues long. V gave up 2 bases and J gave up 5 bases; unmatched junction bases: 2. Germline assignment: CDR1 KGHDR and CDR2 SFDVKD.

Concerning this clonotype: This CDR3 fails to terminate in the conserved phenylalanine or tryptophan, so it likely reflects a read error. The gene calls are TRBV12-3 or TRBV12-4 and TRBJ2-1; 10 positions agree with TRBD2. CDR3 size: 14 residues. The V gene end was trimmed by 9 bases and the J gene end by 2 bases; junction bases not matched to a gene: 4. For the CDR3, the DNA is TGTGCCAGTGCAACTAGCGGGACCTACAATGAGCAGTTCCTC. Amino acids: CASATSGTYNEQFL.

In regard to this clonotype: A much bigger clone sits one base away, suggesting this may be a read error. This chain links TRBV5-5 with TRBJ1-5; D is ambiguous. This CDR3 region has 16 residues. V was shortened by 4 bases and J by 2 bases, with 16 bases between the two germline ends. Germline V gene data show CDR1 as SGHKS and CDR2 as YYEKEE (reference sequence). Here the CDR3 reads CASSPHPFGGNQPQHF. For the CDR3, the DNA is TGTGCCAGCAGCCCTCACCCATTTGGGGGCAATCAGCCCCAGCATTTT.

The J gene is TRBJ2-1, the V gene TRBV7-9; possibly TRBD2 for D (5 bases). The CDR3 runs 14 residues. Germline V CDR1 and CDR2: SEHNR, FQNEAQ (reference sequence). CDR3 bases: TGTGCTACAACTAGGGTGAGCTCCTACAATGAGCAGTTCTTC. It specifies CATTRVSSYNEQFF.

As concerns this clonotype: As the CDR3 is not closed by the conserved phenylalanine or tryptophan, this likely results from a read error. V gene TRBV28 combines with J gene TRBJ2-7, with TRBD1 matching 8 bases. Germline V CDR1 and CDR2: MDHEN, SYDVKM. The CDR3 is made up of 14 amino acids. The V segment lost 6 bases and the J segment 2 bases; nucleotides outside the gene matches: 6. CDR3 protein: CASRTETGAYEQYL. DNA for the CDR3: TGTGCCAGCAGAACCGAGACAGGGGCCTACGAGCAGTACTTA.

Concerning this clonotype: One end of the junction is discordant with germline, which a read error may explain. This rearrangement joins TRBV6-6 to TRBJ2-3; TRBD2 matches 11 bases. CDR1 MNHNY and CDR2 SVGAGI come from the germline V gene (reference sequence). This CDR3 region has 17 residues. The CDR3 sequence: CASKLAGELTSKDTQYF. CDR3 DNA: TGTGCCAGCAAACTAGCGGGGGAGCTCACTAGCAAAGATACGCAGTATTTT.

As for this clonotype: A much larger clone sits a single nucleotide away, making a read error possible. It is likely a read error, because the conserved phenylalanine at the end of the CDR3 is missing. The V call is TRBV10-1, the J call TRBJ2-7; the match to TRBD2 covers 8 bases. The CDR3 loop spans 15 amino acids. The V and J ends lost 4 bases and 5 bases, in that order; junction bases with no gene match: 10. Per the germline V gene, CDR1 is WNHNN and CDR2 is SYGVQD (reference sequence). The CDR3 protein is CASSGERESRNEQYL. CDR3 nucleotides: TGCGCCAGCAGTGGGGAGCGGGAGTCCAGGAACGAGCAGTACCTC.